This T cell receptor (beta chain) was retrieved from a study of shared clonotypes between healthy human individuals. Study observations and caveats: Sequencing depth was expected to affect clonotype sharing among donors. In the sorted subsets, rarefaction showed sequencing was incomplete despite large depth.

In this sample, this clone turned up once. Its antigen is unidentified. Profiled with immunoSEQ multiplex PCR; TCRdb holds only in-frame clones, not every one. This sample yields about 690,000 clones, of which 90% are seen a single time; more than 30% belongs to the top ten. Germline loops: CDR1 GTSNPN, CDR2 SVGIG (reference sequence). There are 11 residues in the CDR3. V dropped 4 bases and J dropped 8 bases, with 11 bases sitting between them. V gene TRBV30 combines with J gene TRBJ1-2; D is unresolved. Sequencing input: memory CD8+ T cells from PBMCs. Subset specified: CD45RO+ cells pooled with CCR7-negative TemRA cells. The source is a man between 18 and 29 years old in good health. Some clones in this sample may be carry-over from other donors' samples. DNA for the CDR3: TGTGCCTGGAAAATCTCGAGCGGCTACACCTTC. Protein: CAWKISSGYTF.